This T cell receptor beta chain stems from a study of persistence of HIV-infected CD4 T cells. Study overall: Suppressive ART had lasted a median of approximately 8 years. Blood samples, up to roughly 200 mL, came from multiple time points, except two leukapheresis donors sampled once. Antigen stimulation activated a lower proportion of cells, more of them memory, than anti-CD3/anti-CD28 stimulation. Study results and caveats: Compared with CD3/CD28-stimulated cells, CMV- and Gag-responding cells showed lower TCRbeta richness.

Turning to this clone: The antigen is unknown.

CDR1 SGHRS and CDR2 YFSETQ come from the germline V gene. Trimming took 4 bases from V and 7 from J, leaving 14 bases between them. The CDR3 is 14 residues long. This was the immunoSEQ version 4 assay in survey mode. Clones were sequenced by immunoSEQ multiplex PCR, and TCRdb holds only the in-frame ones, with some missing. The sample lists tens of thousands of clones, roughly nine tenths seen once, with roughly 0.44% in the top ten. This nonspecific control used anti-CD3/anti-CD28 bead stimulation of CD4+ T cells. Sorting of responding CD4+ T cells relied on upregulated CD40 ligand together with CD69.

The receptor was isolated from an adult woman with HIV who was CMV-seropositive. The chain combines TRBV5-1 with TRBJ1-4, with no clear D. The sample was CD4+ T cells sorted from PBMCs after approximately 18-hour stimulation, taken from a patient who received antiretroviral therapy. CDR3 DNA: TGCGCCAGCAGCCCCACGTGGAGTGGTGAAAAACTGTTTTTT. It encodes CASSPTWSGEKLFF.